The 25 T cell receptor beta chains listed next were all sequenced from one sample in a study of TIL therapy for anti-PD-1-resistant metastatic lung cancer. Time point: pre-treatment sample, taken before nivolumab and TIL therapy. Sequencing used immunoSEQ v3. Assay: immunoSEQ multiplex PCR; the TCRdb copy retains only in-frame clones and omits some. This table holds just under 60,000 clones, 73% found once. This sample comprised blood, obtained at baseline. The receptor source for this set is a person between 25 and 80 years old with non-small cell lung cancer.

The CDR3 reads CASSRQSTSGFTDTQYF. The CDR3 DNA sequence: TGTGCCAGCAGCCGACAATCGACTAGCGGGTTCACAGATACGCAGTATTTT. The chain couples TRBV9 to TRBJ2-3; 10 nucleotides agree with TRBD2. The CDR3 has 17 residues. V lost 4 bases and J lost 2; bases outside the gene matches: 10. The germline V gene has CDR1 SGDLS and CDR2 YYNGEE.

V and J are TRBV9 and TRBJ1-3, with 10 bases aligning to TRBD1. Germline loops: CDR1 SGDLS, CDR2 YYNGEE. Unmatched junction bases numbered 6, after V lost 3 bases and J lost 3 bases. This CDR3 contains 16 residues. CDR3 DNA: TGTGCCAGCAGCGGATCGACAGGGGGCCTTGGAAACACCATATATTTT. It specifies CASSGSTGGLGNTIYF. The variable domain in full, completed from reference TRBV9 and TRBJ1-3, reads DSGVTQTPKHLITATGQRVTLRCSPRSGDLSVYWYQQSLDQGLQFLIQYYNGEERAKGNILERFSAQQFPDLHSELNLSSLELGDSALYFCASSGSTGGLGNTIYFGEGSWLTVV.

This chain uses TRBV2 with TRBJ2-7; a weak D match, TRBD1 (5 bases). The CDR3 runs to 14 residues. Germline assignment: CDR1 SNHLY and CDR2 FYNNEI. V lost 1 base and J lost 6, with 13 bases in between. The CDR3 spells CASSEVDLTGEQYF. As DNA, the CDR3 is TGTGCCAGCAGTGAAGTTGACCTAACAGGCGAGCAGTACTTC.

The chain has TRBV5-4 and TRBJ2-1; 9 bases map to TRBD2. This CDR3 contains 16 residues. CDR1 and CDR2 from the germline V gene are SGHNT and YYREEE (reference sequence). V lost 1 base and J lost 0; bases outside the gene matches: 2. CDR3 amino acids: CASSLRAGGSYNEQFF. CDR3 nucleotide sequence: TGTGCCAGCAGCTTGAGAGCGGGAGGCTCCTACAATGAGCAGTTCTTC.

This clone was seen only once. The CDR3 DNA reads as TGTGCCAGCAGCGACACAGGGGGCGAGGGTAGCACTGAAGCTTTCTTT. Amino acid sequence: CASSDTGGEGSTEAFF. The V and J genes are TRBV5-4 and TRBJ1-1, with TRBD1 matching 9 bases. CDR1 SGHNT and CDR2 YYREEE come from the germline V gene (reference sequence). J was trimmed by 4 bases and V by 4 bases; bases with no gene match: 11. The CDR3 is 16 residues long.

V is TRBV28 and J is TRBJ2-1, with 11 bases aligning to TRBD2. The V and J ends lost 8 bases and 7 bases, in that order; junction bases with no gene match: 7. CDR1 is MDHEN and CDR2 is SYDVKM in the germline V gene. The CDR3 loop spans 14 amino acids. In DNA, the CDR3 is TGTGCCAGCGTAACTAGCGGGAGTAGGAATGAGCAGTTCTTC. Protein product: CASVTSGSRNEQFF.

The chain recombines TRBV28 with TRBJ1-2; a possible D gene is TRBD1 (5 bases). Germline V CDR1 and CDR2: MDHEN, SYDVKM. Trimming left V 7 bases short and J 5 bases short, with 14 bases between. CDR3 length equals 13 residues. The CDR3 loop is CASNPHGGYGYTF. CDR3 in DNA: TGTGCCAGCAACCCCCACGGGGGGTATGGCTACACCTTC.

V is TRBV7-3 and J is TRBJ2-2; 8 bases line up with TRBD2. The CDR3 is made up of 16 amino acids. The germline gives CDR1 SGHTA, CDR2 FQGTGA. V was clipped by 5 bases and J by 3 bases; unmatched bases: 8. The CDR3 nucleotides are TGTGCCAGCAGCGCGTCTAGCGGGCGGTACACCGGGGAGCTGTTTTTT. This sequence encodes CASSASSGRYTGELFF.

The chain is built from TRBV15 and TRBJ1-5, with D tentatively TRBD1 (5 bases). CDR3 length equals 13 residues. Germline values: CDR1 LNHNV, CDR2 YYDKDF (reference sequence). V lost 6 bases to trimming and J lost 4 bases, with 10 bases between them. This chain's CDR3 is CATRDSNNQPQHF. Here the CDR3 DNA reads TGTGCCACCAGAGACAGCAATAATCAGCCCCAGCATTTT.

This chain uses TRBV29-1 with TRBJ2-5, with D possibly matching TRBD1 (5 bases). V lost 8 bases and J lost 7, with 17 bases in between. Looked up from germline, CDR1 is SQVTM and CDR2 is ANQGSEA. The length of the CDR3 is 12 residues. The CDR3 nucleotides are TGCAGCCAAAGGACACAAAAAGGGACCCAGTACTTC. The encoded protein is CSQRTQKGTQYF.

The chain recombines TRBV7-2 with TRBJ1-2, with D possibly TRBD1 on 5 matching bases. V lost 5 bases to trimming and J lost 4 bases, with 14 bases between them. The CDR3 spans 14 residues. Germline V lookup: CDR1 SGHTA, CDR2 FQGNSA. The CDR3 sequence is CASSPGREGYGYTF. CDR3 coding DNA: TGTGCCAGCAGCCCGGGCAGGGAAGGCTATGGCTACACCTTC. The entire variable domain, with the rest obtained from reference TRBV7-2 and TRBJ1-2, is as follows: GAGVSQSPSNKVTEKGKDVELRCDPISGHTALYWYRQSLGQGLEFLIYFQGNSAPDKSGLPSDRFSAERTGGSVSTLTIQRTQQEDSAVYLCASSPGREGYGYTFGSGTRLTVV.

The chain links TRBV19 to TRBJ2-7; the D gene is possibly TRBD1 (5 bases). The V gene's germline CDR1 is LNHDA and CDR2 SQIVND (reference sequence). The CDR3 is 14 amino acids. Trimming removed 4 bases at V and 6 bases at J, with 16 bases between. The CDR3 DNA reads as TGTGCCAGTAGTACACAGGCCTCCTTGGGCGAGCAGTACTTC. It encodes CASSTQASLGEQYF. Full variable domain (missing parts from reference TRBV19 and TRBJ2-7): DGGITQSPKYLFRKEGQNVTLSCEQNLNHDAMYWYRQDPGQGLRLIYYSQIVNDFQKGDIAEGYSVSREKKESFPLTVTSAQKNPTAFYLCASSTQASLGEQYFGPGTRLTVT.

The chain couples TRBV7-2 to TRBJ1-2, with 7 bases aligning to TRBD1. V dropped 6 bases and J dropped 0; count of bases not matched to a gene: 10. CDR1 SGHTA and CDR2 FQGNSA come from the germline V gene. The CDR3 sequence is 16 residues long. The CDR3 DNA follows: TGTGCCAGCAGTCCGAGAGGGGGCCTTGCTAACTATGGCTACACCTTC. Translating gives CASSPRGGLANYGYTF.

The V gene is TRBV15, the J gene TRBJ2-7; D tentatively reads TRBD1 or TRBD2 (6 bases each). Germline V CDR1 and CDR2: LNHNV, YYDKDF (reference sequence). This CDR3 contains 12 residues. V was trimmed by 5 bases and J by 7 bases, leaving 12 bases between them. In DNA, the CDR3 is TGTGCCACCAGCCCCTGGAGGGGGGAGCAGTACTTC. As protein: CATSPWRGEQYF.

The CDR3 here is CASRQRYEQYF. The CDR3 DNA is TGTGCCAGCAGGCAACGCTACGAGCAGTACTTC. The chain carries TRBV28 and TRBJ2-7; unclear D gene. Trimming removed 6 bases at V and 3 bases at J, with 6 bases between. The CDR3 has 11 residues. CDR1 MDHEN and CDR2 SYDVKM come from the germline V gene.

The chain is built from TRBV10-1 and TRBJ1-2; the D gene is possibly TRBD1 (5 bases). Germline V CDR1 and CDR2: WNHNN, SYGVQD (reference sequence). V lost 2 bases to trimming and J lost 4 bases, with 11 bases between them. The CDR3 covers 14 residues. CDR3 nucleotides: TGCGCCAGCAGTGAGACGACAGAGGTCTATGGCTACACCTTC. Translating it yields CASSETTEVYGYTF.

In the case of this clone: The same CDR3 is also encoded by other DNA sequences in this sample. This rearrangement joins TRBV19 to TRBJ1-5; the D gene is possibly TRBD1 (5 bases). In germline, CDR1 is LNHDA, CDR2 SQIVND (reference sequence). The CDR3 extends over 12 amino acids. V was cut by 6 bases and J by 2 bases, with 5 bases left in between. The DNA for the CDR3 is TGTGCCAGTAGGACAGGCAATCAGCCCCAGCATTTT. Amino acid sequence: CASRTGNQPQHF. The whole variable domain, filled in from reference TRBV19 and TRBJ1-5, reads DGGITQSPKYLFRKEGQNVTLSCEQNLNHDAMYWYRQDPGQGLRLIYYSQIVNDFQKGDIAEGYSVSREKKESFPLTVTSAQKNPTAFYLCASRTGNQPQHFGDGTRLSIL.

CDR3 region: CASSLGDRGGYNEQFF. The CDR3 DNA follows: TGCGCCAGCAGCTTGGGAGACAGGGGTGGATACAATGAGCAGTTCTTC. The chain uses TRBV5-1 and TRBJ2-1, with 8 bases identical to TRBD1. Per the germline V gene, CDR1 is SGHRS and CDR2 is YFSETQ. The CDR3 contains 16 residues. V was clipped by 0 bases and J by 4 bases; unmatched bases: 6.

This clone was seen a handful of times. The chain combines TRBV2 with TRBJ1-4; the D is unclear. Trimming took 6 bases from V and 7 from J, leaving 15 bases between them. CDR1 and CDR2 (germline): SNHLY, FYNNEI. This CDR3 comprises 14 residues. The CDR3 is CASRAMASGEKLFF. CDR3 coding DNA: TGTGCCAGCAGGGCTATGGCGTCGGGTGAAAAACTGTTTTTT.

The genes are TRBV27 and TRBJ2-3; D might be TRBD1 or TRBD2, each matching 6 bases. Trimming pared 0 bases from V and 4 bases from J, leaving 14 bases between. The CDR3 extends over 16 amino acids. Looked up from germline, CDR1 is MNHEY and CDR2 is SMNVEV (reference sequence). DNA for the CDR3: TGTGCCAGCAGTTTATCGCCAGGGGAGGTTGCAGATACGCAGTATTTT. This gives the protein CASSLSPGEVADTQYF.

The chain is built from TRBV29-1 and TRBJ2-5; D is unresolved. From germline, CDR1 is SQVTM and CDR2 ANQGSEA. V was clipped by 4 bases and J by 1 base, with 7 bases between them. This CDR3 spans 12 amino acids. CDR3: CSVAKGQETQYF. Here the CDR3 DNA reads TGCAGCGTTGCCAAGGGCCAAGAGACCCAGTACTTC.

This CDR3 is CASSEGSGAGSGELFF. CDR3 DNA: TGTGCCAGCAGTGAGGGAAGCGGGGCCGGTTCCGGGGAGCTGTTTTTT. The chain recombines TRBV6-4 with TRBJ2-2; 7 bases line up with TRBD2. Unmatched junction bases numbered 10, after V lost 3 bases and J lost 6 bases. Germline V CDR1 and CDR2: MRHNA, SNTAGT. This CDR3 is built from 16 residues.

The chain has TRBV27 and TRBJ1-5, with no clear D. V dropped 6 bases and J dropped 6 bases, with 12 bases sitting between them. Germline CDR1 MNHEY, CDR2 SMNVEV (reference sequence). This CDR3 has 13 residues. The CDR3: CASRSGRGQPQHF. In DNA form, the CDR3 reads TGTGCCAGCAGGTCGGGTCGTGGTCAGCCCCAGCATTTT.

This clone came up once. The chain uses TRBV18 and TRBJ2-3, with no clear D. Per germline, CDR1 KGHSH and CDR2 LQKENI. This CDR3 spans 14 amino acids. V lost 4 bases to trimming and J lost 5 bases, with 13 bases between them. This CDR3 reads CASSQGNPGDTQYF. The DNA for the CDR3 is TGTGCCAGCTCACAGGGAAATCCGGGAGATACGCAGTATTTT.

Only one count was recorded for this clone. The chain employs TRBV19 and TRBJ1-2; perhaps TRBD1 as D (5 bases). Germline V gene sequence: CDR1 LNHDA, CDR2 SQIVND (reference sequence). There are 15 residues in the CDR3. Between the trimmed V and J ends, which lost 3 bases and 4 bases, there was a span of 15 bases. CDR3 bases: TGTGCCAGTAGTATTTGGGGCCAGACCTTCTATGGCTACACCTTC. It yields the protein CASSIWGQTFYGYTF.